The 21 T cell receptor beta chains given below trace back to one sample, sequenced in a study of blood T cell repertoires in COVID-19. Measured with immunoSEQ multiplex PCR; TCRdb has only the in-frame clones, and not every one. The sample lists approximately 240,000 clones, around 83% occurring once. Sequenced input: peripheral blood. The receptors stem from a man in his fifties or sixties who had recovered from COVID-19.

V and J are TRBV28 and TRBJ2-7, with D possibly matching TRBD2 (5 bases). V was shortened by 4 bases and J by 7 bases, with 20 bases between the two germline ends. This CDR3 has 15 residues. Germline-derived CDR1 and CDR2 are MDHEN and SYDVKM. CDR3 residues: CASSSNGRGTREQYF. CDR3 bases: TGTGCCAGCAGTTCCAACGGCCGAGGAACTAGGGAGCAGTACTTC.

The chain is built from TRBV7-8 and TRBJ1-2; D is unclear. V was shortened by 0 bases and J by 4 bases, with 12 bases between the two germline ends. Germline V CDR1 and CDR2: SGHVS, FQNEAQ. CDR3 length: 15 residues. The CDR3 loop reads CASSLALSPGYGYTF. CDR3 bases: TGTGCCAGCAGCTTAGCGTTGTCACCGGGCTATGGCTACACCTTC.

This clone was found once. V is TRBV19 and J is TRBJ2-7, with 7 nucleotides matching TRBD1. Germline V CDR1 and CDR2: LNHDA, SQIVND (reference sequence). V gave up 5 bases and J gave up 2 bases; unmatched junction bases: 6. The CDR3 is 14 amino acids. CDR3 residues: CASSVDRTTYEQYF. The CDR3 DNA is TGTGCCAGTAGTGTGGACAGGACGACCTACGAGCAGTACTTC.

The genes are TRBV2 and TRBJ2-1; tentative D call: TRBD2 (6 bases). The germline gives CDR1 SNHLY, CDR2 FYNNEI. V lost 6 bases and J 0 bases, leaving 21 bases between the germline ends. This CDR3 has 18 amino acids. The DNA of the CDR3 is TGTGCCAGCAGCGAACCCAGGGTTAGCGGTAGCTCCTACAATGAGCAGTTCTTC. Its translation: CASSEPRVSGSSYNEQFF.

The CDR3 coding sequence is TGTGCCAGCAGTTTGCTAGCGGGAGGTCGACCCTACGAGCAGTACTTC. Translating it yields CASSLLAGGRPYEQYF. The J gene is TRBJ2-7, the V gene TRBV27, with 11 bases lining up with TRBD2. CDR1 and CDR2 from the germline V gene are MNHEY and SMNVEV (reference sequence). After removal of 3 bases from V and 2 bases from J, the junction contained 6 bases not matched to a gene. The CDR3 runs 16 residues.

The CDR3 region is CASSLPQGAGANVLTF. DNA of the CDR3: TGCGCCAGCAGCCTACCACAGGGGGCCGGGGCCAACGTCCTGACTTTC. The genes are TRBV5-1 and TRBJ2-6, with 9 bases identical to TRBD1. The V gene end was trimmed by 4 bases and the J gene end by 4 bases; junction bases not matched to a gene: 6. The CDR3 extends over 16 amino acids. Germline V lookup: CDR1 SGHRS, CDR2 YFSETQ.

The chain recombines TRBV19 with TRBJ1-1, with TRBD1 identical over 10 bases. The CDR3 totals 13 residues. The V and J ends lost 1 base and 10 bases, in that order; junction bases with no gene match: 3. In germline, CDR1 is LNHDA, CDR2 SQIVND (reference sequence). The CDR3 here is CASSIGDRGRAFF. CDR3 in DNA: TGTGCCAGTAGTATAGGGGACAGGGGACGAGCTTTCTTT. Full variable domain (rest looked up from reference TRBV19 and TRBJ1-1): DGGITQSPKYLFRKEGQNVTLSCEQNLNHDAMYWYRQDPGQGLRLIYYSQIVNDFQKGDIAEGYSVSREKKESFPLTVTSAQKNPTAFYLCASSIGDRGRAFFGQGTRLTVV.

V gene TRBV18 combines with J gene TRBJ1-2; 8 bases align to TRBD1. V dropped 3 bases and J dropped 0; count of bases not matched to a gene: 9. Germline loops: CDR1 KGHSH, CDR2 LQKENI. This CDR3 contains 17 residues. The CDR3 here is CASSPRQGAESNYGYTF. CDR3 DNA: TGTGCCAGCTCACCCCGGCAGGGGGCGGAATCTAACTATGGCTACACCTTC.

The rearrangement links TRBV19 to TRBJ2-7, with TRBD2 matching 13 bases. This CDR3 contains 15 residues. Germline CDR1 is LNHDA and CDR2 is SQIVND (reference sequence). V shed 3 bases and J 6 bases; nucleotides not matched to a gene: 5. The CDR3 is CASSIGTSGIREQYF. The CDR3 region has the DNA TGTGCCAGTAGTATCGGGACTAGCGGGATACGCGAGCAGTACTTC.

The chain employs TRBV28 and TRBJ1-2; D not certain. Germline CDR1 is MDHEN and CDR2 is SYDVKM. V was cut by 6 bases and J by 3 bases, with 11 bases left in between. The CDR3 sequence is 13 residues long. CDR3 in amino acids: CASSNPGYYGYTF. DNA of the CDR3: TGTGCCAGCAGCAATCCAGGCTACTATGGCTACACCTTC.

For this clone: This same CDR3 is encoded by further DNA sequences in the sample. The J gene is TRBJ1-2, the V gene TRBV19, with D tentatively TRBD1 (5 bases). Germline V gene sequence: CDR1 LNHDA, CDR2 SQIVND (reference sequence). The CDR3 spans 14 residues. With 1 base removed from V and 4 bases from J, the gap between germline ends came to 10 bases. The CDR3 bases are TGTGCCAGTAGTATAGGGGGCCGGAGCTATGGCTACACCTTC. This codes for CASSIGGRSYGYTF. The entire variable domain, with the rest obtained from reference TRBV19 and TRBJ1-2, is as follows: DGGITQSPKYLFRKEGQNVTLSCEQNLNHDAMYWYRQDPGQGLRLIYYSQIVNDFQKGDIAEGYSVSREKKESFPLTVTSAQKNPTAFYLCASSIGGRSYGYTFGSGTRLTVV.

The rearrangement links TRBV4-1 to TRBJ1-2; 9 positions match TRBD1. Germline V gene data show CDR1 as MGHRA and CDR2 as YSYEKL. This CDR3 comprises 14 residues. Unmatched junction bases numbered 8, after V lost 5 bases and J lost 7 bases. CDR3: CASSTRQGESGYTF. The CDR3 DNA reads TGCGCCAGCAGCACCCGACAGGGGGAGAGTGGCTACACCTTC.

V is TRBV24-1 and J is TRBJ1-1; the D gene is possibly TRBD1 (5 bases). V shed 7 bases and J shed 11 bases, with 16 bases lying between them. The CDR3 consists of 12 residues. CDR1 and CDR2 (germline): KGHDR, SFDVKD. The CDR3 DNA is TGTGCCACCAGCGCCGTGGGGGGGATGGCTTTCTTT. Translation: CATSAVGGMAFF.

This clone appeared a single time. The chain links TRBV1 to TRBJ2-3; TRBD2, the table's D call, lacks a check against the DNA. TRBV1 is a documented pseudogene. The CDR3 is 13 residues long. CDR3 in DNA: TGCACGGCGGGAGGACCTAGCACAGATACGCAGTATTTT. It codes for CTAGGPSTDTQYF.

The rearrangement uses TRBV6-1 and TRBJ2-3, with 7 bases matching TRBD2. This CDR3 is built from 14 residues. V shed 1 base and J 5 bases; nucleotides not matched to a gene: 3. The germline V gene has CDR1 MNHNS and CDR2 SASEGT. This CDR3 reads CASSEGVAGDTQYF. The DNA of the CDR3 is TGTGCCAGCAGTGAAGGGGTAGCGGGAGATACGCAGTATTTT.

For the CDR3, the DNA is TGCGCCAGCAGCTACCGGGGAGCGGGATTGGCAGAGACCCAGTACTTC. It codes for CASSYRGAGLAETQYF. The chain joins TRBV5-1 to TRBJ2-5; 7 bases fit TRBD2. CDR3 length equals 16 residues. V lost 3 bases and J lost 4; bases outside the gene matches: 12. Germline V gives CDR1 SGHRS, CDR2 YFSETQ.

This clone has only a few counts. The rearrangement joins TRBV2 to TRBJ2-7, with 10 nucleotides matching TRBD1. Germline trimming cut 7 bases from V and 4 bases from J; bases unmatched to any gene: 7. This CDR3 has 14 residues. The germline V gene encodes CDR1 SNHLY and CDR2 FYNNEI. As DNA, the CDR3 is TGTGCCAGCAACTGGGACAGGGGAGCATACGAGCAGTACTTC. It specifies CASNWDRGAYEQYF.

This clone has just one count. The same CDR3 is also encoded by other DNA sequences in this sample. The rearrangement uses TRBV5-1 and TRBJ2-3, with 12 bases fitting TRBD2. CDR1 and CDR2 from the germline V gene are SGHRS and YFSETQ. V gave up 4 bases and J gave up 2 bases; unmatched junction bases: 2. CDR3 length equals 15 residues. DNA of the CDR3: TGCGCCAGCAGCCTAGCGGGAGGGTACACAGATACGCAGTATTTT. It translates to CASSLAGGYTDTQYF.

The CDR3 nucleotides are TGTGCCAGCAGCCAAGCGGTGGTCGGTGGCTACACCTTC. Its translation: CASSQAVVGGYTF. The chain links TRBV14 to TRBJ1-2; D remains ambiguous. The V gene's germline CDR1 is SGHDN and CDR2 FVKESK. The CDR3 sequence is 13 residues long. Trimming pared 1 base from V and 7 bases from J, leaving 10 bases between.

The gene calls are TRBV28 and TRBJ2-5, with TRBD1 identical over 10 bases. Germline CDR1 is MDHEN and CDR2 is SYDVKM. V lost 6 bases, J lost 5 bases, and 6 bases stayed unmatched. This CDR3 region has 14 residues. The CDR3 protein is CASRPTGGYETQYF. In DNA, the CDR3 is TGTGCCAGCAGGCCGACAGGGGGCTATGAGACCCAGTACTTC.

Only one count was recorded for this clone. The rearrangement uses TRBV5-4 and TRBJ1-4, with 8 bases fitting TRBD1. Germline-derived CDR1 and CDR2 are SGHNT and YYREEE (reference sequence). This CDR3 has 15 amino acids. The trim removed 4 bases at V and 3 bases at J, leaving 5 bases unmatched. The CDR3 coding sequence is TGTGCCAGCAGCACCGGACAGGGAGCTAATGAAAAACTGTTTTTT. Amino acids: CASSTGQGANEKLFF. The whole variable domain, remainder taken from reference TRBV5-4 and TRBJ1-4, is ETGVTQSPTHLIKTRGQQVTLRCSSQSGHNTVSWYQQALGQGPQFIFQYYREEENGRGNFPPRFSGLQFPNYSSELNVNALELDDSALYLCASSTGQGANEKLFFGSGTQLSVL.